What follows are 17 T cell receptor beta chains derived from one specimen sequenced in a study of T-cell memory formation after mild COVID-19. TCRdb re-derived calls from the 5' RACE reads in MiXCR, one entry per CDR3 protein. The profile covers approximately 350,000 distinct CDR3 sequences, with over 25% appearing a single time and about 13% taken by the ten largest. The sample taken for sequencing was PBMCs or a T cell subset sorted from them (not recorded which). These receptors were collected from an adult woman who had mild COVID-19 (a few samples of this study predate the infection). Cell type and time point are not known.

This chain links TRBV5-1 with TRBJ2-7; D is unclear. This CDR3 comprises 14 residues. Trimming pared 0 bases from V and 0 bases from J, leaving 7 bases between. From germline, CDR1 is SGHRS and CDR2 YFSETQ. The CDR3 protein is CASSLEKSSYEQYF. In DNA form, the CDR3 reads TGCGCCAGCAGCTTGGAGAAAAGCTCCTACGAGCAGTACTTC.

This clonotype was recorded a few times. The chain is built from TRBV19 and TRBJ2-5; the D gene is possibly TRBD1 (6 bases). CDR3 length: 13 residues. The ends were cut back, 8 bases at V and 4 bases at J, with 14 bases in the middle. Germline loops: CDR1 LNHDA, CDR2 SQIVND (reference sequence). The CDR3 DNA is TGTGCCAGTTGTGGGGGCAGGGGAGAGACCCAGTACTTC. Residues: CASCGGRGETQYF.

A single count supports this clonotype. This chain links TRBV5-1 with TRBJ2-3; D gene ambiguous. This CDR3 has 15 residues. CDR1 and CDR2 (germline): SGHRS, YFSETQ. The ends were cut back, 4 bases at V and 0 bases at J, with 12 bases in the middle. DNA of the CDR3: TGCGCCAGCAGCAAGGACGGACCTAGCACAGATACGCAGTATTTT. It encodes CASSKDGPSTDTQYF.

The V and J genes are TRBV7-9 and TRBJ2-3, with 11 bases matching TRBD2. The CDR3 length is 15 residues. Per the germline V gene, CDR1 is SEHNR and CDR2 is FQNEAQ (reference sequence). V was pared by 6 bases and J by 2 bases, with 4 bases of the junction left unmatched. The DNA of the CDR3 is TGTGCCAGCAGTCCACTAGCGGGGGTCACAGATACGCAGTATTTT. This sequence encodes CASSPLAGVTDTQYF.

This clonotype has a count of ten or more. An end of the junction does not agree with germline; a read error may underlie this. This CDR3 is CASSLAGSDTQYF. CDR3 DNA sequence: TGTGCCAGCTCACTGGCGGGGTCAGATACGCAGTATTTT. This chain connects TRBV5-1 to TRBJ2-3; a possible D gene is TRBD2 (6 bases). The CDR3 is made up of 13 amino acids. Per the germline V gene, CDR1 is SGHRS and CDR2 is YFSETQ. Using reference TRBV5-1 and TRBJ2-3 for the parts outside the CDR3, the full variable domain is KAGVTQTPRYLIKTRGQQVTLSCSPISGHRSVSWYQQTPGQGLQFLFEYFSETQRNKGNFPGRFSGRQFSNSRSEMNVSTLELGDSALYLCASSLAGSDTQYFGPGTRLTVL.

This clonotype appeared many times. This chain joins TRBV5-1 and TRBJ2-7; D ambiguous. The CDR3 length is 13 residues. Trimming removed 3 bases from V and 2 bases from J, with 9 bases in between. Germline V CDR1 and CDR2: SGHRS, YFSETQ. The CDR3 bases are TGCGCCAGCAGCTCCGCCGTGGCCTACGAGCAGTACTTC. It is translated as CASSSAVAYEQYF.

The chain couples TRBV6-2 or TRBV6-3 to TRBJ2-1; TRBD1 agrees at 7 bases. V was clipped by 7 bases and J by 0 bases; unmatched bases: 6. The CDR3 has 15 amino acids. The germline V gene has CDR1 MNHEY and CDR2 SVGEGT. CDR3 residues: CASTSQGYSYNEQFF. The CDR3 DNA is TGTGCCAGCACATCACAGGGGTACTCCTACAATGAGCAGTTCTTC.

This clonotype showed up just a few times. The chain carries TRBV6-6 and TRBJ1-5, with unresolved D. This CDR3 comprises 14 residues. V was trimmed by 6 bases and J by 11 bases, leaving 20 bases between them. Germline lookup yields CDR1 MNHNY and CDR2 SVGAGI (reference sequence). DNA for the CDR3: TGTGCCAGCAGCAACTTGGACGGGGATTCGGCCCAGCATTTT. It codes for CASSNLDGDSAQHF.

The chain uses TRBV2 and TRBJ1-3; maybe TRBD1 (5 bases). The CDR3 runs 16 residues. Germline assignment: CDR1 SNHLY and CDR2 FYNNEI. Trimming cost V 6 bases and J 0 bases, with 15 bases left between them. This CDR3 reads CASSLAGQTSGNTIYF. CDR3 in DNA: TGTGCCAGCAGCCTGGCGGGGCAGACCTCTGGAAACACCATATATTTT.

This clonotype was counted a few times. V usage is TRBV5-1 and J usage is TRBJ2-7; D is possibly TRBD2 (7 bases). The CDR3 extends over 13 amino acids. Germline values: CDR1 SGHRS, CDR2 YFSETQ. The ends were cut back, 4 bases at V and 6 bases at J, with 14 bases in the middle. The CDR3 DNA reads as TGCGCCAGCAGCCCAAGGGGGGGTTCCGAGCAGTACTTC. The encoded protein is CASSPRGGSEQYF.

J is TRBJ1-5 and V is TRBV19; unclear D gene. V was trimmed by 3 bases and J by 3 bases, leaving 3 bases between them. CDR3 length: 12 residues. Looked up from germline, CDR1 is LNHDA and CDR2 is SQIVND (reference sequence). The CDR3 bases are TGTGCCAGTAGTATCCCCAATCAGCCCCAGCATTTT. Residues: CASSIPNQPQHF.

The CDR3 spells CASSQVVAGFQETQYF. In nucleotides, the CDR3 is TGTGCCAGCAGCCAAGTCGTAGCGGGGTTCCAAGAGACCCAGTACTTC. The chain employs TRBV3-1 and TRBJ2-5, with 8 bases that match TRBD2. The J segment lost 1 base and the V segment lost 1 base, leaving 5 bases of the junction unmatched. Germline V CDR1 and CDR2: LGHDT, YNNKEL (reference sequence). This CDR3 contains 16 residues.

This clonotype was picked up many times. The chain is built from TRBV4-2 and TRBJ2-5, with 8 bases lining up with TRBD2. Germline V gene lookup returns CDR1 LGHNA and CDR2 YNFKEQ. V was clipped by 5 bases and J by 5 bases; unmatched bases: 10. This CDR3 is 15 amino acids long. The CDR3 spells CASSSVSGGAETQYF. Here the CDR3 DNA reads TGTGCCAGCAGCTCAGTCTCCGGGGGGGCCGAGACCCAGTACTTC.

This rearrangement joins TRBV20-1 to TRBJ1-1; weak D call: TRBD1 (5 bases). The CDR3 contains 12 residues. Looked up from germline, CDR1 is DFQATT and CDR2 is SNEGSKA (reference sequence). V was clipped by 5 bases and J by 4 bases, with 11 bases between them. CDR3 sequence: CSAGPRGTEAFF. The CDR3 nucleotides read TGCAGTGCTGGCCCAAGGGGCACTGAAGCTTTCTTT.

This clonotype occurred many times. The chain links TRBV7-9 to TRBJ1-1; D not resolved. Trimming removed 5 bases from V and 1 base from J, with 11 bases in between. The germline V gene has CDR1 SEHNR and CDR2 FQNEAQ (reference sequence). The CDR3 is 14 residues long. CDR3 sequence: CASSTQLGNTEAFF. CDR3 nucleotide sequence: TGTGCCAGCAGCACCCAACTGGGGAACACTGAAGCTTTCTTT.

The chain links TRBV18 to TRBJ1-1, with 11 bases aligning to TRBD1. Germline loops: CDR1 KGHSH, CDR2 LQKENI. After removal of 3 bases from V and 8 bases from J, the junction contained 11 bases not matched to a gene. The CDR3 has 16 residues. The CDR3 region is CASSPHSDRGPPEAFF. DNA for the CDR3: TGTGCCAGCTCACCCCACTCGGACAGGGGGCCGCCCGAAGCTTTCTTT.

This clonotype showed up just a few times. This chain uses TRBV20-1 with TRBJ2-1; 8 nucleotides match TRBD1. The CDR3 is made up of 16 amino acids. Per germline, CDR1 DFQATT and CDR2 SNEGSKA (reference sequence). The junction had 7 bases not matched to a gene; V was cut back by 0 bases and J by 3 bases. The CDR3 DNA reads TGCAGTGCTAGAGACTTACAGGGGGGAGGCTACAATGAGCAGTTCTTC. Residues: CSARDLQGGGYNEQFF.